Reported below is one T cell receptor beta chain. Its antigen remains unidentified. The CDR3 loop spans 14 amino acids. Germline loops: CDR1 MNHEY, CDR2 SVGAGI. Trimming shortened V by 2 bases and J by 7 bases, and 15 bases separated the two germline ends. Per the original methods: Built for papillary thyroid cancer, a distant-metastasis classifier drew on CDR3 differences across clinicopathological groups. TCRdb reassembled clones from the PCR reads with MiXCR. The V and J calls were determined by TCRdb, not by the authors. This table has 6,000 to 7,000 clones, approximately 31% appearing once. The data belong to a study of metastatic and nonmetastatic thyroid tumors. Background on the study: Repertoires from malignant and benign thyroid patients were compared across blood and tumor or nodule tissue.

General study points: Malignant tumors reportedly showed significantly higher TCR beta diversity than benign nodules in both blood and tumor.

All patients were treatment-naive before thyroid surgery. Material: adjacent normal tissue. The clonotype was recovered from a male donor with papillary thyroid cancer or a benign thyroid nodule (not recorded which). Some clones in this sample may be carry-over from other donors' samples. The chain links TRBV6-5 to TRBJ2-7; perhaps TRBD2 as D (5 bases). CDR3 DNA sequence: TGTGCCAGCAGTTACACTGTCCCTCGGGGTGAGCAGTACTTC. The encoded protein is CASSYTVPRGEQYF.